Listed below are T cell receptor beta chains from one sample, sequenced in a study of T cell responses to AZD1222 COVID-19 vaccine. Measured with immunoSEQ multiplex PCR; TCRdb has only the in-frame clones, and not every one. The table has 95,000 or so clones, roughly 92% seen once. Source: peripheral blood, taken 28 days after the second AZD1222 dose. These receptors were taken from an adult who received the AZD1222 COVID-19 vaccine. CDR3s include the opening cysteine and the closing phenylalanine or tryptophan. A D gene is named only where the DNA matches it firmly. The size of a clone is reported for some rows only, either as once, few or many, or as a class for expanded clones.

d_gene: TRBD2; v_gene: TRBV19; j_gene: TRBJ2-2; abundance: .; CDR3nt: TGTGCCAGTACGACTACTAGCGGGAGTGTCGGGGAGCTGTTTTTT; CDR3aa: CASTTTSGSVGELFF
d_gene: .; v_gene: TRBV6-6; j_gene: TRBJ2-7; abundance: .; CDR3nt: TGTGCCAGCAGTTATCCCCCGGCAGGGGGGTCCTACGAGCAGTACTTC; CDR3aa: CASSYPPAGGSYEQYF
d_gene: TRBD1; v_gene: TRBV28; j_gene: TRBJ1-5; abundance: .; CDR3nt: TGTGCCAGCAGCTGGGACAGGGGGCGGAATCAGCCCCAGCATTTT; CDR3aa: CASSWDRGRNQPQHF
d_gene: TRBD2; v_gene: TRBV11-2; j_gene: TRBJ2-5; abundance: .; CDR3nt: TGTGCCAGCAGCTTATTCGGGGGGAGAGAGACCCAGTACTTC; CDR3aa: CASSLFGGRETQYF
d_gene: TRBD2; v_gene: TRBV9; j_gene: TRBJ2-7; abundance: .; CDR3nt: TGTGCCAGCAGCCCTCAGCGGGAGGGCTACGGGGAGCAGTACTTC; CDR3aa: CASSPQREGYGEQYF
d_gene: .; v_gene: TRBV28; j_gene: TRBJ1-2; abundance: .; CDR3nt: TGTGCCAGCAGTTTATGGGTCGTGAAGGAATGGAGTGGCTACACCTTC; CDR3aa: CASSLWVVKEWSGYTF
d_gene: .; v_gene: TRBV28; j_gene: TRBJ2-2; abundance: .; CDR3nt: TGTGCTCATGGGGGGTGGGGAGGACGCCGGGAGCTGTTTTTT; CDR3aa: CAHGGWGGRRELFF
d_gene: .; v_gene: TRBV5-1; j_gene: TRBJ2-1; abundance: .; CDR3nt: TGCGCCAGCAGCTTGGGAGGGACTCTCAATGAGCAGTTCTTC; CDR3aa: CASSLGGTLNEQFF
d_gene: .; v_gene: TRBV2; j_gene: TRBJ2-3; abundance: .; CDR3nt: TGTGCCAGCAGTACCCAGGGTTCCTCGGATACGCAGTATTTT; CDR3aa: CASSTQGSSDTQYF
d_gene: TRBD1; v_gene: TRBV11-2; j_gene: TRBJ1-3; abundance: .; CDR3nt: TGTGCCAGCAGCTTCCCCCAACAGGGGGGACTCTCTGGAAACACCATATATTTT; CDR3aa: CASSFPQQGGLSGNTIYF
d_gene: .; v_gene: TRBV11-2; j_gene: TRBJ2-1; abundance: .; CDR3nt: TGTGCCAGCAGCTTAATTAGCGGAAGCTCCTACAATGAGCAGTTCTTC; CDR3aa: CASSLISGSSYNEQFF
d_gene: TRBD1; v_gene: TRBV12-3/TRBV12-4; j_gene: TRBJ1-2; abundance: .; CDR3nt: TGTGCCAGCAGTATGGGGGTGACAGGGGGCTACACCTTC; CDR3aa: CASSMGVTGGYTF
d_gene: .; v_gene: TRBV18; j_gene: TRBJ1-1; abundance: few; CDR3nt: TGTGCCAGCTCCCAGACACAAAACACTGAAGCTTTCTTT; CDR3aa: CASSQTQNTEAFF
d_gene: .; v_gene: TRBV5-4; j_gene: TRBJ1-6; abundance: .; CDR3nt: TGTGCCAGTTCCCGACAGACCAATTCACCCCTCCACTTT; CDR3aa: CASSRQTNSPLHF
d_gene: .; v_gene: TRBV14; j_gene: TRBJ2-3; abundance: .; CDR3nt: TGTGCCAGCAGCCTCTTTAGCACAGATACGCAGTATTTT; CDR3aa: CASSLFSTDTQYF
d_gene: .; v_gene: TRBV27; j_gene: TRBJ1-5; abundance: few; CDR3nt: TGTGCCAGCAGTTTACAGCATTTT; CDR3aa: CASSLQHF
d_gene: .; v_gene: TRBV19; j_gene: TRBJ2-3; abundance: .; CDR3nt: TGTGCCAGTAGTGTTTACCAAGGGGCAGATACGCAGTATTTT; CDR3aa: CASSVYQGADTQYF
d_gene: .; v_gene: TRBV6-1; j_gene: TRBJ1-1; abundance: .; CDR3nt: TGTGCCAGCAGTGAAGCTTGGGGGATAGGGAACACTGAAGCTTTCTTT; CDR3aa: CASSEAWGIGNTEAFF